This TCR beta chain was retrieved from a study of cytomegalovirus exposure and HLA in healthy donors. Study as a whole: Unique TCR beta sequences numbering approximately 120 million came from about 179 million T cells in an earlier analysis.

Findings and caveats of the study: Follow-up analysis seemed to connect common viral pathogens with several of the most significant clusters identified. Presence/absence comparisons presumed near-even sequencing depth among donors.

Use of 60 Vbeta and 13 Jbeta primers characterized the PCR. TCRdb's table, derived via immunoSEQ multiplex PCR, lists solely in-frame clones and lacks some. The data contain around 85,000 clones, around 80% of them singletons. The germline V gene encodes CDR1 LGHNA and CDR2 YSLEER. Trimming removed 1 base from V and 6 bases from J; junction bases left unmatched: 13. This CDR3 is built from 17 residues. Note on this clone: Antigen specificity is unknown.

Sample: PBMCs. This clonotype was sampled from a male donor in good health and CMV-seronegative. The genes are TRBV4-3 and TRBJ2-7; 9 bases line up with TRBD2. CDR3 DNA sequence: TGCGCCAGCAGCCAAGTCGGGGCGGGGGGGCGACCTAGCGAGCAGTACTTC. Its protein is CASSQVGAGGRPSEQYF.